This TCR beta chain emerged from a study of blood T cell repertoires in COVID-19. Study background: For recovered donors of Cohort 3, there were two negative PCRs, clearance, or symptom resolution.

Trimming took 9 bases from V and 4 from J, leaving 9 bases between them. Germline CDR1 reads KGHDR; CDR2 reads SFDVKD. The CDR3 is 12 amino acids. This table comes from immunoSEQ multiplex PCR, and its TCRdb copy is limited to in-frame clones, with some not included. In the table there are a few hundred thousand clones, around 90% of which are singletons. The TCR comes from a man aged 25 to 40 in a cohort exposed to, infected with or recovered from COVID-19 (not recorded which). V and J are TRBV24-1 and TRBJ1-5; D may be TRBD1 (5 bases). Material for sequencing was PBMCs or T cells enriched from blood (not recorded which). CDR3 nucleotide sequence: TGTGCCACCGGGGGAGGAAATCAGCCCCAGCATTTT. It is translated as CATGGGNQPQHF.